This T cell receptor beta chain was obtained from a study of CD8 T cells in ankylosing spondylitis. Overall study results and limits: The clones that were linked to disease were reported to be significantly enriched in matched synovial fluid samples from ankylosing spondylitis patients. Ankylosing spondylitis blood appeared to be characterized by a TCR beta motif of fewer than ten highly homologous variants. Disease-linked clones, CD8+, were relatively rare in peripheral blood.

Trimming left V 5 bases short and J 0 bases short, with 10 bases between. This CDR3 is 15 amino acids long. Germline CDR1 and CDR2: LNHNV and YYDKDF (reference sequence). Details on this clonotype: Its antigen is unidentified.

By quantitative 5'-RACE with molecular barcodes, the TCR beta libraries were made. TCRdb analysed the 5' RACE reads with MiXCR anew, one entry per CDR3 protein. Of some 200,000 distinct CDR3 sequences listed, about 26% are singletons. Sequencing was carried out using blood, either unsorted or a sorted T cell fraction (not recorded which). The chain couples TRBV15 to TRBJ2-2; a possible D gene is TRBD1 (5 bases). The clonotype originates from a male donor with ankylosing spondylitis or in good health (not recorded which). The CDR3 DNA sequence: TGTGCCACCAGCGTAGGGGATGCGAACACCGGGGAGCTGTTTTTT. Protein: CATSVGDANTGELFF. Complete variable domain (other parts from reference TRBV15 and TRBJ2-2): DAMVIQNPRYQVTQFGKPVTLSCSQTLNHNVMYWYQQKSSQAPKLLFHYYDKDFNNEADTPDNFQSRRPNTSFCFLDIRSPGLGDTAMYLCATSVGDANTGELFFGEGSRLTVL.